The 19 T cell receptor beta chains below come from one sample, sequenced in a study of early T cells in non-severe SARS-CoV-2 infection. TCRdb fed the 5' RACE reads into MiXCR, producing one record per CDR3 protein. The sample lists 65,000 to 85,000 distinct CDR3 sequences, roughly 13% occurring once. Sequencing was done on a sample of whole blood. The source of these receptors is an adult who was a healthcare worker with PCR-confirmed SARS-CoV-2 infection or an uninfected control (not recorded which).

This clonotype was recorded many times. J is TRBJ2-1 and V is TRBV18; D is unresolved. The CDR3 loop spans 13 amino acids. Germline-derived CDR1 and CDR2 are KGHSH and LQKENI. The V and J ends lost 3 bases and 6 bases respectively, with 9 bases between them. The CDR3 coding sequence is TGTGCCAGCTCACCGGCCCTGGGCAATGAGCAGTTCTTC. Translated: CASSPALGNEQFF.

The chain is built from TRBV30 and TRBJ2-5; 9 bases fit TRBD2. From germline, CDR1 is GTSNPN and CDR2 SVGIG (reference sequence). The length of the CDR3 is 19 residues. Unmatched junction bases numbered 15, after V lost 1 base and J lost 0 bases. The chain's CDR3 is CAWSEFHWLAGTNQETQYF. The CDR3 nucleotides read TGTGCCTGGAGTGAGTTTCATTGGCTAGCGGGGACAAACCAAGAGACCCAGTACTTC.

In its sample, this clonotype was seen many times. This sequence joins TRBV21-1 and TRBJ2-7; the table's D call, TRBD1, was not checked against the DNA. TRBV21-1 is shown as a pseudogene. The CDR3 contains 13 residues. CDR3 sequence: CASSSGTGHEQYF. CDR3 bases: TGTGCCAGCAGCAGCGGGACAGGGCACGAGCAGTACTTC.

The V call is TRBV5-1, the J call TRBJ2-5; no definite D call. V was shortened by 0 bases and J by 3 bases, with 12 bases between the two germline ends. This CDR3 has 15 amino acids. CDR1 is SGHRS and CDR2 is YFSETQ in the germline V gene. The CDR3 nucleotides are TGCGCCAGCAGCTTGGAGTCAGGTTGGAAAGAGACCCAGTACTTC. It translates to CASSLESGWKETQYF. The entire variable domain, with the rest obtained from reference TRBV5-1 and TRBJ2-5, is as follows: KAGVTQTPRYLIKTRGQQVTLSCSPISGHRSVSWYQQTPGQGLQFLFEYFSETQRNKGNFPGRFSGRQFSNSRSEMNVSTLELGDSALYLCASSLESGWKETQYFGPGTRLLVL.

This clonotype was seen repeatedly, ten times or more. The V call is TRBV7-9, the J call TRBJ2-5; TRBD2 agrees at 7 bases. CDR1 and CDR2 from the germline V gene are SEHNR and FQNEAQ (reference sequence). This CDR3 has 14 amino acids. The V gene end was trimmed by 4 bases and the J gene end by 1 base; junction bases not matched to a gene: 3. CDR3 in amino acids: CASSSRTSQETQYF. The CDR3 coding sequence is TGTGCCAGCAGCTCCAGGACTAGCCAAGAGACCCAGTACTTC.

This clonotype has a handful of counts. The CDR3, as DNA: TGTGCCACCAGTGCCGCGGGGAGGGGAAGGGAGGAGACCCAGTACTTC. Translation gives CATSAAGRGREETQYF. This chain joins TRBV24-1 and TRBJ2-5, with 7 bases aligning to TRBD2. Germline values: CDR1 KGHDR, CDR2 SFDVKD. This CDR3 contains 16 residues. Trimming cost V 5 bases and J 5 bases; bases outside gene matches: 13.

This clonotype was detected ten times or more. The rearrangement uses TRBV24-1 and TRBJ2-1; D is tentatively TRBD1 or TRBD2 (5 bases each). The germline V gene has CDR1 KGHDR and CDR2 SFDVKD. There are 15 residues in the CDR3. Trimming removed 0 bases from V and 8 bases from J, with 13 bases in between. CDR3: CATSDLGTAGDEQFF. The CDR3 coding sequence is TGTGCCACCAGTGATTTGGGGACGGCGGGCGATGAGCAGTTCTTC.

The chain joins TRBV6-6 to TRBJ2-5; possibly TRBD1 for D (6 bases). CDR3 length: 11 residues. The V end was cut by 3 bases, the J end by 10 bases, with 9 bases between. Germline V gene data show CDR1 as MNHNY and CDR2 as SVGAGI (reference sequence). The CDR3 sequence: CASSYLGGQYF. In DNA form, the CDR3 reads TGTGCCAGCAGTTATTTAGGGGGCCAGTACTTC.

This clonotype came up many times. The J gene is TRBJ1-5, the V gene TRBV12-5, with D perhaps matching TRBD1 (5 bases). The CDR3 consists of 16 residues. The germline V and J ends were trimmed by 0 bases and 3 bases, with 12 bases remaining between them. Germline values: CDR1 LGHNT, CDR2 FRNRAP. CDR3 in DNA: TGTGCTAGTGGTTTGGTACGGGCAGGGTACAATCAGCCCCAGCATTTT. Its translation: CASGLVRAGYNQPQHF.

The chain recombines TRBV6-5 with TRBJ2-5; 10 bases match TRBD1. Germline V gives CDR1 MNHEY, CDR2 SVGAGI. CDR3 length equals 17 residues. Trimming removed 0 bases from V and 3 bases from J; junction bases left unmatched: 7. This chain's CDR3 is CASSYSSFGTGEETQYF. DNA of the CDR3: TGTGCCAGCAGTTACTCGAGTTTCGGGACAGGGGAAGAGACCCAGTACTTC.

This rearrangement joins TRBV29-1 to TRBJ2-1; D ambiguous. Trimming took off 1 base at V and 0 bases at J, with 13 bases between the two ends. Germline assignment: CDR1 SQVTM and CDR2 ANQGSEA. The CDR3 consists of 16 residues. The DNA for the CDR3 is TGCAGCGTTGAAGGGATTGAGGATAGCTCCTACAATGAGCAGTTCTTC. Translation gives CSVEGIEDSSYNEQFF.

The rearrangement joins TRBV2 to TRBJ1-2; D is perhaps TRBD1 (5 bases). The V gene's germline CDR1 is SNHLY and CDR2 FYNNEI. Trimming left V 10 bases short and J 0 bases short, with 12 bases between. CDR3 length: 13 amino acids. DNA for the CDR3: TGTGCCACCCGGGGCCCAGCTAACTATGGCTACACCTTC. Translating gives CATRGPANYGYTF.

This chain connects TRBV28 to TRBJ2-1, with 8 positions matching TRBD1. The V and J ends lost 6 bases and 9 bases, in that order; junction bases with no gene match: 16. The germline V gene encodes CDR1 MDHEN and CDR2 SYDVKM. This CDR3 is 16 amino acids long. The CDR3 here is CASSRPPTGAKSEQFF. The CDR3 DNA is TGTGCCAGCAGCCGCCCCCCGACAGGGGCGAAATCTGAGCAGTTCTTC.

The table lists this clonotype with many counts. V gene TRBV20-1 combines with J gene TRBJ1-1; TRBD1 agrees at 8 bases. V shed 5 bases and J 7 bases; nucleotides not matched to a gene: 6. CDR1 and CDR2 (germline): DFQATT, SNEGSKA (reference sequence). The CDR3 runs to 12 residues. The CDR3 spells CSALTGGIEAFF. The CDR3 DNA is TGCAGTGCTCTTACAGGGGGTATTGAAGCTTTCTTT.

This clonotype appeared a few times. This chain connects TRBV10-1 to TRBJ2-7; D ambiguous. V lost 4 bases and J lost 0, with 10 bases in between. Germline lookup yields CDR1 WNHNN and CDR2 SYGVQD (reference sequence). The CDR3 runs to 14 residues. The CDR3 protein is CASSVRTDSYEQYF. The CDR3 coding sequence is TGCGCCAGCAGTGTTAGGACCGACTCCTACGAGCAGTACTTC.

The V and J genes are TRBV9 and TRBJ2-1; no reliable D call. Germline lookup yields CDR1 SGDLS and CDR2 YYNGEE. The length of the CDR3 is 14 residues. V dropped 0 bases and J dropped 11 bases, with 15 bases sitting between them. The CDR3 spells CASSVGVRSAKQFF. The CDR3 bases are TGTGCCAGCAGCGTAGGAGTCCGCAGCGCGAAGCAGTTCTTC.

This chain's CDR3 is CATSRVAGPYEQYF. The CDR3 nucleotides are TGTGCCACCAGCAGAGTGGCAGGGCCCTACGAGCAGTACTTC. This chain joins TRBV15 and TRBJ2-7; a weak D match, TRBD1 (5 bases). CDR1 is LNHNV, CDR2 YYDKDF, per germline (reference sequence). CDR3 size: 14 residues. V lost 1 base and J 2 bases, leaving 9 bases between the germline ends.

Ten or more counts support this clonotype. This chain joins TRBV7-9 and TRBJ2-1; D ambiguous. Between the trimmed V and J ends, which lost 6 bases and 7 bases, there was a span of 10 bases. Germline V gene data show CDR1 as SEHNR and CDR2 as FQNEAQ (reference sequence). The length of the CDR3 is 12 residues. The CDR3 nucleotides are TGTGCCAGCAGTACCTACATGAATGAGCAGTTCTTC. Protein: CASSTYMNEQFF.

This clonotype was counted once. The rearrangement links TRBV5-1 to TRBJ2-3; perhaps TRBD2 as D (7 bases). The V gene lost 1 base and the J gene lost 3 bases, with 21 bases spanning the gap. This CDR3 contains 18 residues. Germline CDR1 SGHRS, CDR2 YFSETQ. The CDR3 DNA follows: TGCGCCAGCAGCTTGAATGGACACAGGGAGGGAGGTACAGATACGCAGTATTTT. This encodes CASSLNGHREGGTDTQYF.